The present entry profiles one T cell receptor beta chain with its context. Its cognate antigen has yet to be identified. Nothing much larger sits one base from this clone, and base qualities are not available. The CDR3 regions of human TCRbeta chains were analyzed by immunosequencing. As for the original processing: TCRs in the repertoires were matched against a reference library of SARS-CoV-2-specific TCRs that had been generated with the MIRA antigen-specificity platform. Breadth was defined as the fraction of unique TCRs that were SARS-CoV-2-associated. Depth was defined as the fraction of total T cells that were SARS-CoV-2-associated. Using the MIRA data, each spike-specific TCR was assigned both to the spike region to which the TCR was reactive and to a CD4 or CD8 class. Log10-transformed breadth and depth values were compared by one-way ANOVA with Sidak's multiple comparisons tests. The table was pulled from immuneACCESS by TCRdb, which kept in-frame rearrangements only. Such tables lose some clones; where checked, under half of the loss comes from unresolved V genes, and the rest has no known cause. D and trimming come from the DNA, and the V and J calls and clone size come from that table. The sample table contains about 120,000 clones; only one count was recorded for 92% of them. Clones ranked in the top ten supply 6% to 9% of the sample.

This entry comes from a study of T cell responses to AZD1222 COVID-19 vaccine (TCRdb year 2021). A note on the overall study: TCR sequencing was performed for 230 to 250 trial participants, of whom approximately 200 were given two doses of AZD1222 and approximately 25 were given two doses of MenACWY control vaccine. Enrollment into the trials was organized by age into subgroups of 18-55, 56-69 and 70-plus years, and those subgroups contained approximately 160, 26 and 62 TCR-sequenced participants, respectively. General findings and caveats noted by the study authors: The whole spike protein was spanned by vaccine-associated CD4 TCRs, and dominant responses were seen in regions 160-218 and 743-854. The 56-69-year group was small, and its depth increase did not reach significance, likely because of low power. Because no samples from the day 14 peak response were available, repertoires could be characterized only after the peak T cell response. Participants were mostly white British, with more females than males. The authors suggested clonal diversity may have been underestimated. Nearly half of unique spike-specific TCRs reportedly recognized epitopes outside regions mutated in the B.1.351 and B.1.1.7 variants. A significant rise in spike-specific TCR breadth and depth was observed after two AZD1222 doses relative to day 0 and relative to MenACWY recipients. Only a handful of AZD1222 recipients were SARS-CoV-2 seropositive at baseline, limiting conclusions about previously exposed vaccinees.

V drops 2 bases and J drops 2 bases, leaving 1 base in between. From the cysteine up to the phenylalanine, the CDR3 has a length of 12 residues. The entry retains the CDR3 DNA only, 36 bases that are in frame from base 1. Looking up the germline V gene (reference sequence) yields CDR1 LGHDT and CDR2 YNNKEL. The time point tag for this specimen amounts to: about 28 days (+/-7) after the second vaccine dose. AZD1222 recipients whose second dose came at about 4 weeks and those whose second dose came at about 12 weeks were combined into one group, since spike-specific TCR depth and breadth did not differ between the two schedules. Vaccinee samples came from UK trials COV001 and COV002, including a single-blind randomized controlled phase 2/3 trial of AZD1222 (ChAdOx1 nCoV-19) in healthy adults. Trial participant PBMC samples were collected at day 0 and day 28 after the second dose for TCRbeta chain sequencing.

The chain is encoded by TRBV3-1 (or the pseudogene TRBV3-2) joined to TRBJ1-3; no D gene call is confident. This sequence was found in an adult who received the AZD1222 COVID-19 vaccine. The sequences come from peripheral blood, collected 28 days after the second AZD1222 dose. The DNA sequence reads TGTGCCAGCAGCCAAACTGGAAACACCATATATTTT. The encoded protein is CASSQTGNTIYF.